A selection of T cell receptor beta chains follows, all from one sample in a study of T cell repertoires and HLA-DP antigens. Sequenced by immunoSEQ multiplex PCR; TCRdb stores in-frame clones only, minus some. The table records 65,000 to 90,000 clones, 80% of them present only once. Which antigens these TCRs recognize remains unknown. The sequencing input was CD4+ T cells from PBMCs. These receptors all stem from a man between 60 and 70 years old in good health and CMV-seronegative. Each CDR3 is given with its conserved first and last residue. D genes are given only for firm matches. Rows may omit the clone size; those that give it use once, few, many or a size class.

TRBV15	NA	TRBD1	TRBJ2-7	CATSRTVTGGSYEQYF	TGTGCCACCAGCAGGACCGTAACAGGGGGCTCCTACGAGCAGTACTTC
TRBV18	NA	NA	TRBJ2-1	CASSRGDEQFF	TGTGCCAGCTCAAGAGGGGATGAGCAGTTCTTC
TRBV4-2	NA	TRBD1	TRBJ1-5	CASSQTPGRGPWQPQHF	TGTGCCAGCAGCCAGACCCCGGGCAGGGGGCCGTGGCAGCCCCAGCATTTT
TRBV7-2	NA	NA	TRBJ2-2	CASSRDPTAGELFF	TGTGCCAGCAGCAGGGACCCGACGGCCGGGGAGCTGTTTTTT
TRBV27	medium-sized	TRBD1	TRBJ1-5	CASSAGQGDGQPQHF	TGTGCCAGCAGTGCGGGACAGGGGGACGGGCAGCCCCAGCATTTT
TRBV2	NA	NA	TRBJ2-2	CASSEQGRRTGELFF	TGTGCCAGCAGTGAACAGGGCCGAAGGACCGGGGAGCTGTTTTTT
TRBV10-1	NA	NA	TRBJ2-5	CASSESGDVETQYF	TGCGCCAGCAGTGAGTCTGGGGACGTAGAGACCCAGTACTTC
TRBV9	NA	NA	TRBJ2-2	CASSVGYGNTGELFF	TGTGCCAGCAGCGTAGGGTACGGGAACACCGGGGAGCTGTTTTTT
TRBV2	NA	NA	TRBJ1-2	CASSERQFNYGYTF	TGTGCCAGCAGTGAGAGGCAGTTTAACTATGGCTACACCTTC
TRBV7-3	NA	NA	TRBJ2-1	CATSMTTYNEQFF	TGTGCCACTAGCATGACCACCTACAATGAGCAGTTCTTC
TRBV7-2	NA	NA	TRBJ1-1	CASSPDSPTEAFF	TGTGCCAGCAGCCCGGACAGTCCCACTGAAGCTTTCTTT
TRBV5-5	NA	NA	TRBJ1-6	CASSTRPGGNSPLHF	TGTGCCAGCAGCACCCGTCCCGGGGGAAATTCACCCCTCCACTTT